This paragraph reports one T cell receptor (beta chain). This clonotype has a handful of counts. Its binding antigen is unknown. No quality values exist for individual bases; no much larger clone is one base distant. These data originate in a study of T cell repertoires in cytomegalovirus infection (dated by TCRdb to about 2019). Notes on the research overall: Alongside well-studied HLA-B-restricted epitopes, the peptide stimulations were aimed at recently identified HLA-C-restricted CMV epitopes, whose presentation resists viral immunomodulation. Donor HLA type was relevant to the analysis, because carriage of CMV infection together with the matching HLA type was indicated by public TCR beta signatures.

Trimming removed 1 base from V and 7 bases from J, leaving 14 bases between the germline ends. Including the terminal cysteine and phenylalanine, the CDR3 comprises 14 residues. Here the CDR3 DNA is all that survives: 42 bases in frame from base 1. Per the germline V gene, SGHDN is the CDR1 and FVKESK is the CDR2. The instrument given in TCRdb is Illumina HiSeq 1500. The public sequencing data were trimmed at Q25 with fastp and processed into clonotypes with MiXCR by TCRdb, which kept only in-frame beta chains. All rows with the same CDR3 protein become a single entry with the most common DNA and genes. For this sample there are some 24,000 distinct CDR3 sequences; approximately 22% appear just once. The ten largest clones take up 91% of the sample. Interpreted using the paper, the treatment or condition label stands for: in vitro stimulation with specific CMV peptide epitopes to enrich CMV-specific T cells.

The study at large found these results: Cumulative frequency of public TCR beta family members discriminated carriers of CMV infection plus the relevant HLA type in this cohort and an independent roughly 330-donor cohort. The ex vivo response was dominated by HLA-C-restricted CMV-specific TCR beta clonotypes, which also provided the single most frequent clonotype in two of eight donors.

The receptor's source is a human donor in good health (CMV status not recorded). Some clones in this sample may be carry-over from other donors' samples. The material was CD8+ T cells from cultured PBMCs, obtained from culture after CMV antigen stimulation. The chain is made from TRBV14 and TRBJ2-7; the D gene is possibly TRBD1 or TRBD2, each agreeing over 6 bases. This receptor has the CDR3 CASSQGRGAWEQYF. The DNA is TGTGCCAGCAGCCAAGGAAGGGGGGCTTGGGAGCAGTACTTC.